A single sample is the source of the 3 T cell receptor beta chains below, sequenced in a study of T cell clonotyping in hematopoietic cell transplantation. Profiling relied on immunoSEQ multiplex PCR, and the TCRdb table lists in-frame clones only, not all of them. The sample lists about 29,000 clones; roughly 92% were seen once. The starting material was PBMCs, obtained 100 days after allogeneic stem cell transplant. Receptors originate from a female patient aged 45 to 65 who had an allogeneic stem cell transplant from a related donor, so the T cells may come from the graft donor. Some clones in this sample may be carry-over from other donors' samples.

V is TRBV19 and J is TRBJ1-4, with D uncertain. The CDR3 spans 14 residues. The germline V and J ends were trimmed by 5 bases and 0 bases, with 7 bases remaining between them. Germline V gene lookup returns CDR1 LNHDA and CDR2 SQIVND (reference sequence). CDR3 loop: CASSPFATNEKLFF. Written as DNA, the CDR3 is TGTGCCAGTAGTCCCTTCGCAACTAATGAAAAACTGTTTTTT.

The V call is TRBV5-6, the J call TRBJ2-7; 8 nucleotides align to TRBD1. Per germline, CDR1 SGHDT and CDR2 YYEEEE. This CDR3 has 13 residues. V was clipped by 4 bases and J by 2 bases; unmatched bases: 2. The CDR3 protein is CASSPGGTYEQYF. For the CDR3, the DNA is TGTGCCAGCAGCCCAGGGGGCACCTACGAGCAGTACTTC.

This clone has a handful of counts. This chain uses TRBV27 with TRBJ1-1; D is undetermined. Deletions cut 4 bases from V and 4 bases from J, with 13 bases between. The CDR3 length is 14 residues. Germline V gives CDR1 MNHEY, CDR2 SMNVEV (reference sequence). As DNA, the CDR3 is TGTGCCAGCAGTTCCCGGCTGAAGGGCACTGAAGCTTTCTTT. It specifies CASSSRLKGTEAFF.